This T cell receptor beta chain came from a study of control samples from healthy donors and cancer patients. Trimming removed 5 bases from V and 1 base from J, with 11 bases in between. Per the germline V gene, CDR1 is LGHNA and CDR2 is YNFKEQ. The length of the CDR3 is 15 residues. Generated by immunoSEQ multiplex PCR, the TCRdb table keeps only in-frame clones and is missing some. The repertoire holds around 99,000 clones, with around nine tenths as singletons. Material for sequencing was blood. The chain couples TRBV4-2 to TRBJ2-2, with no clear D. This TCR was sampled from a human donor in good health. The donor label of this sample is uncertain. The CDR3 spells CASSSLVENTGELFF. The CDR3 nucleotides read TGTGCCAGCAGCTCACTGGTAGAGAACACCGGGGAGCTGTTTTTT.